The TCR beta chain described here comes from a study of cytotoxic CD8 clonotypes in ibrutinib-treated CLL. Study-level findings and limits: Clonality went up at ibrutinib response and then declined back toward baseline at progression. The clonality rise at ibrutinib response reflected private clonotype expansion.

V was shortened by 2 bases and J by 1 base, with 13 bases between the two germline ends. CDR3 length: 16 amino acids. The germline CDR1 and CDR2 sequences are SGHAT and FQNNGV. Around 1.9 micrograms of genomic DNA, which was extracted from cryopreserved PBMCs, served as the material used for the TCR beta libraries. Sequenced by immunoSEQ multiplex PCR; TCRdb stores in-frame clones only, minus some. The sample includes about 150,000 clones, about 70% of them seen just once. About this clone: Its antigen remains unknown.

Sequenced material: PBMCs, taken after 24 months of ibrutinib treatment. This TCR was recovered from a human donor with chronic lymphocytic leukemia. The genes are TRBV11-2 and TRBJ2-3; either TRBD1 or TRBD2 may fit D (5 bases each). The CDR3 DNA is TGTGCCAGCAGCTTATGGGCCACGGGGCGCACAGATACGCAGTATTTT. It specifies CASSLWATGRTDTQYF.